This T cell receptor beta chain was profiled in a study of tumor-infiltrating lymphocytes in oesophageal squamous cell carcinoma. The germline gives CDR1 SGHRS, CDR2 YFSETQ. The CDR3 spans 14 residues. Trimming shortened V by 5 bases and J by 11 bases, and 22 bases separated the two germline ends. MiXCR was run by TCRdb on the PCR reads, yielding one entry per CDR3 protein. Altogether over 9,500 distinct CDR3 sequences are present, roughly half being singletons, with the ten largest covering around 23%. The table lists this clonotype with many counts. The chain has TRBV5-1 and TRBJ2-5; D unclear. The specimen sequenced was esophageal tumor tissue. The origin of this receptor is a male donor with esophageal squamous cell carcinoma. CDR3 nucleotides: TGCGCCAGCAGGGGCGGAAGCTCCTACAATGAGCAGTACTTC. This encodes CASRGGSSYNEQYF.